This TCR beta chain was profiled in a study of naive and memory T cell subsets. Regarding the study as a whole: Far more TCRs reportedly came from tuberculin skin test site biopsies.

Ligated cDNA underwent four rounds of PCR with nested alpha and beta constant region primers and SP2. TCRdb fed the UMI-ligation and nested PCR reads into MiXCR, producing one record per CDR3 protein. The table lists 35,000 to 40,000 distinct CDR3 sequences, roughly 9.6% of them singletons. Treatment in this sample: skin biopsy from PPD injection site in Mantoux-positive individual. TCR cDNA received a 3' ligated oligonucleotide that carried a UMI. Trimming stripped 3 bases from V and 2 bases from J, with 8 bases between. Germline CDR1 reads MDHEN; CDR2 reads SYDVKM. CDR3 length: 13 amino acids. This clonotype was observed at least ten times. Its antigen is as yet unknown.

The sample here was skin, taken from a tuberculin skin test site. The origin of this receptor is an adult in good health. The V and J genes are TRBV28 and TRBJ2-7; D gene unclear. Here the CDR3 reads CASSFEVPYEQYF. In DNA form, the CDR3 reads TGTGCCAGCAGTTTTGAGGTCCCCTACGAGCAGTACTTC.